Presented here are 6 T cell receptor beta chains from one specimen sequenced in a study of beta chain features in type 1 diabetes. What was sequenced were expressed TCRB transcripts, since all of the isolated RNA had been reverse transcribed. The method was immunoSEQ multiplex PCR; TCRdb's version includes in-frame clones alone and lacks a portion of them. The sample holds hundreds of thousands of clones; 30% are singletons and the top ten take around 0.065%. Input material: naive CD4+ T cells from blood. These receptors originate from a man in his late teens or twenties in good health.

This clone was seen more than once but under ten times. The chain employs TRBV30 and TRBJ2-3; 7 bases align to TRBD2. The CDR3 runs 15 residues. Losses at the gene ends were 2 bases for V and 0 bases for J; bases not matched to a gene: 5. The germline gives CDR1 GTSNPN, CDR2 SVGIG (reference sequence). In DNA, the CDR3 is TGTGCCTGGAGTCGGGCGGGAGCGAGCACAGATACGCAGTATTTT. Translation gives CAWSRAGASTDTQYF.

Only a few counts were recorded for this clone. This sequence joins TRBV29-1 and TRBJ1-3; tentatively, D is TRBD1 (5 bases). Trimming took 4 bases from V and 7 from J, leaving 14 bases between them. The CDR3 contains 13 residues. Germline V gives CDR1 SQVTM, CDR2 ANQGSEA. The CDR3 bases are TGCAGCGTTGTCGTTGGGACCGGGAACACCATATATTTT. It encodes CSVVVGTGNTIYF.

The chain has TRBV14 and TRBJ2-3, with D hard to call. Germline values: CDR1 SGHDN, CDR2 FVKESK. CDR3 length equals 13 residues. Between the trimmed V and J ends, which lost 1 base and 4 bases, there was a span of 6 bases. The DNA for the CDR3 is TGTGCCAGCAGCCAAGCGGGTGCAGATACGCAGTATTTT. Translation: CASSQAGADTQYF.

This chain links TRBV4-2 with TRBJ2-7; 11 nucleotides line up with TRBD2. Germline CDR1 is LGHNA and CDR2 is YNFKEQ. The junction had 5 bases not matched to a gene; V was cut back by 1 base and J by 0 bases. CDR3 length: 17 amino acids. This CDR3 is CASSQGLAGGLSYEQYF. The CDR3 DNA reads TGTGCCAGCAGCCAAGGGCTAGCGGGAGGACTCTCCTACGAGCAGTACTTC.

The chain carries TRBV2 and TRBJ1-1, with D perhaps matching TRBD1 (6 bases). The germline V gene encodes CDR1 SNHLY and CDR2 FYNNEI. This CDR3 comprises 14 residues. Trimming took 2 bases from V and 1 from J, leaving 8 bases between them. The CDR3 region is CASSELDRNTEAFF. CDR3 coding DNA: TGTGCCAGCAGTGAATTGGACAGGAACACTGAAGCTTTCTTT.

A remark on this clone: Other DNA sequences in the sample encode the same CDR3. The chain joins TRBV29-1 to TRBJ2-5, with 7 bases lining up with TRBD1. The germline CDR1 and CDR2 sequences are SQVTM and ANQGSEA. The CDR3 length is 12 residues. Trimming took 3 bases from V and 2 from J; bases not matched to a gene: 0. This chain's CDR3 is CSVDRGQETQYF. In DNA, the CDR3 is TGCAGCGTTGACAGGGGGCAAGAGACCCAGTACTTC.